This TCR beta chain comes out of a study of blood T cell repertoires in COVID-19. Overall study context: From T cells, B-cell-depleted T cells, or PBMCs came the material, which was cDNA or gDNA.

Participant ages covered about 18 to 89 years across 24 US areas. Recovery among Cohort 3 donors was established by two negative PCRs, clearance, or symptom resolution. This table comes from immunoSEQ multiplex PCR, and its TCRdb copy is limited to in-frame clones, with some not included. The sample includes about 180,000 clones, more than 80% seen only once; the top ten take 6.2%. The V and J ends lost 7 bases and 7 bases respectively, with 8 bases between them. Germline V CDR1 and CDR2: MNHNY, SVGAGI (reference sequence). The CDR3 length is 11 residues. The sequencing sample was made of PBMCs or T cells enriched from blood (not recorded which). The clonotype comes from a man aged 40-50 years who had recovered from COVID-19. The V gene is TRBV6-6, the J gene TRBJ2-1, with D perhaps matching TRBD2 (6 bases). CDR3 residues: CASTGVNEQFF. The CDR3, as DNA: TGTGCCAGCACGGGGGTAAATGAGCAGTTCTTC.